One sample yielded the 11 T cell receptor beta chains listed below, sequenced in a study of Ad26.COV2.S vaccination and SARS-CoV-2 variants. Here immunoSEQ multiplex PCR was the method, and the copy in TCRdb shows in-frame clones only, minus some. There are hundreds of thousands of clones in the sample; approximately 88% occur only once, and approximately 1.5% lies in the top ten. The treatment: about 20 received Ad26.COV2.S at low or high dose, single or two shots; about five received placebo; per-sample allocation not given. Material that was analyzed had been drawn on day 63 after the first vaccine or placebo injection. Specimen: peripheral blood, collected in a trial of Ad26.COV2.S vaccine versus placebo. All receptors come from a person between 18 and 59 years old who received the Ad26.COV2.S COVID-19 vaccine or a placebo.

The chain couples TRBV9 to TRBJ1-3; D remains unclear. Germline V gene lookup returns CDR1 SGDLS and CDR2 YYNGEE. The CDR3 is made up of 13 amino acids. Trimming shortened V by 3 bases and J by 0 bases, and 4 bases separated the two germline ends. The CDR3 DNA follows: TGTGCCAGCAGCGGTAACTCTGGAAACACCATATATTTT. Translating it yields CASSGNSGNTIYF.

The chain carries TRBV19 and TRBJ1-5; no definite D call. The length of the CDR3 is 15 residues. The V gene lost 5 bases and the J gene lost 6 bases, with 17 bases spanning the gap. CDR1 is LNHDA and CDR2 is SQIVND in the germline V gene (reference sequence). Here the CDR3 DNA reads TGTGCCAGTAGTCGTCCGGGATTGATGGGTCAGCCCCAGCATTTT. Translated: CASSRPGLMGQPQHF.

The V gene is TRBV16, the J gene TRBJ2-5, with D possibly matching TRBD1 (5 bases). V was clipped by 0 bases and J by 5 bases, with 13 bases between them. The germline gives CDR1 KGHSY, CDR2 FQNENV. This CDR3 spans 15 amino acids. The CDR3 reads CASSQSAGRTETQYF. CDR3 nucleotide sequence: TGTGCCAGCAGCCAATCGGCAGGGCGGACGGAGACCCAGTACTTC.

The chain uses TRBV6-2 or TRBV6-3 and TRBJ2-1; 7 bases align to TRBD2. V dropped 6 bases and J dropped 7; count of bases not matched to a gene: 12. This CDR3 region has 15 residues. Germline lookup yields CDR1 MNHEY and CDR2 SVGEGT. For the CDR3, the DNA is TGTGCCAGCAGCACCCCGGGAGCGGGGAGGAATGAGCAGTTCTTC. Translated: CASSTPGAGRNEQFF.

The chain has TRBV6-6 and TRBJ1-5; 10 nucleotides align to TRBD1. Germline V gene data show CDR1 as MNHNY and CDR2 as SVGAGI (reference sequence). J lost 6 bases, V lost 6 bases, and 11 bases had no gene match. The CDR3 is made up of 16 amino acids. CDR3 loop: CASSQTGQGFVQPQHF. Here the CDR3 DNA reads TGTGCCAGCAGCCAGACGGGACAGGGGTTTGTTCAGCCCCAGCATTTT.

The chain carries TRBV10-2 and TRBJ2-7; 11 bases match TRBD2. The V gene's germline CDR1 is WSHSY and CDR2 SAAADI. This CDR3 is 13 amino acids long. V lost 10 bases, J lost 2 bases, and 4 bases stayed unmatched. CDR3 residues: CATLAGGTYEQYF. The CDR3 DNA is TGCGCCACCCTAGCGGGAGGTACCTACGAGCAGTACTTC.

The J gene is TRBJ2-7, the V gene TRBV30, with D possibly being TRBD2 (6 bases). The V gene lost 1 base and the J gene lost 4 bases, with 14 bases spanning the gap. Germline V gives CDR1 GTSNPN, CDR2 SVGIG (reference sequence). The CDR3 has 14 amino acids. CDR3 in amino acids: CAWSEGRFTYEQYF. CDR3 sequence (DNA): TGTGCCTGGAGTGAGGGGAGGTTCACGTACGAGCAGTACTTC.

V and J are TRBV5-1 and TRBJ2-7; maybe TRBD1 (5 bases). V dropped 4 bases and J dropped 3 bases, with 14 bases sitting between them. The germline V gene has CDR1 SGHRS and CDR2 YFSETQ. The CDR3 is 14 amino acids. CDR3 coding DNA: TGCGCCAGCAGCCTCGGACAACCATACTACGAGCAGTACTTC. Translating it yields CASSLGQPYYEQYF.

CDR3 region: CASSETRAGYGYTF. The CDR3 DNA sequence: TGTGCCAGCAGTGAAACAAGGGCCGGCTATGGCTACACCTTC. The V gene is TRBV25-1, the J gene TRBJ1-2; D gene unclear. This CDR3 contains 14 residues. V lost 2 bases, J lost 4 bases, and 11 bases lay in between. Germline CDR1 reads MGHDK; CDR2 reads SYGVNS.

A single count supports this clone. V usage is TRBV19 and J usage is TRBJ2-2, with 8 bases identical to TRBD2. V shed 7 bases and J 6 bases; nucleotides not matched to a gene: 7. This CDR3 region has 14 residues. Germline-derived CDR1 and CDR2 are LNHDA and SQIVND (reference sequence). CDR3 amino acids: CASTRLAGAGELFF. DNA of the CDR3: TGTGCCAGTACGAGGCTAGCGGGCGCCGGGGAGCTGTTTTTT.

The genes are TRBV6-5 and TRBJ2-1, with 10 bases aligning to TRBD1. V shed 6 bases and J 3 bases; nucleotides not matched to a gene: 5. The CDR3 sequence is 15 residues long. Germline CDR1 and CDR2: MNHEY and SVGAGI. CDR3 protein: CASSRDRGDYNEQFF. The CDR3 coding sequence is TGTGCCAGCAGCCGGGACAGGGGCGACTACAATGAGCAGTTCTTC.